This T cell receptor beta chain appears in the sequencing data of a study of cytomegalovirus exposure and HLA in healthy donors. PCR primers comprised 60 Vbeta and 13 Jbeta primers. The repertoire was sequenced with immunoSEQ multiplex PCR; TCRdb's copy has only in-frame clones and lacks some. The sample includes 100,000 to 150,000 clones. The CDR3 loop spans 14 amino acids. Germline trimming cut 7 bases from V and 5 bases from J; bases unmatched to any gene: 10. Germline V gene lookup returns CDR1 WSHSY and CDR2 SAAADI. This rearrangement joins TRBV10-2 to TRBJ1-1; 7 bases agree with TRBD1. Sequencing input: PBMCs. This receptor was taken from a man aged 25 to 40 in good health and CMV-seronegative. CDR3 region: CASTLTTGETEAFF. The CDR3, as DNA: TGCGCCAGCACCCTTACTACAGGGGAGACTGAAGCTTTCTTT.